The 23 T cell receptor beta chains below come from one sample, sequenced in a study of control samples from healthy donors and cancer patients (TCRdb year 2020). Preparation of the library involved the immunoSEQ multiplex PCR assay. This is the immuneACCESS table as TCRdb keeps it, with only in-frame sequences that have V and J called. A part of the clones is gone; compared with another copy, unresolved V genes explain less than half, and the rest is unexplained. The sample profile shows fewer than 200,000 clones; almost 90% of them were found once. The leading ten clones occupy around 1.5% of the sample. The material sequenced was blood. These receptors all stem from a woman aged 50 to 60 in good health.

This clone is a singleton in its sample. The chain is built from TRBV12-3 or TRBV12-4 and TRBJ2-7, with a weak D call TRBD1 (5 bases). The CDR3 has 13 amino acids. V gave up 2 bases and J gave up 6 bases, with 11 bases separating them. In nucleotides, the CDR3 is TGTGCCAGCAGTTTAAAGGGGTCCCTCGAGCAGTACTTC. Translated: CASSLKGSLEQYF.

J is TRBJ2-7 and V is TRBV6-1; TRBD1 matches at 8 bases. CDR1 is MNHNS, CDR2 SASEGT, per germline. Losses at the gene ends were 3 bases for V and 2 bases for J; bases not matched to a gene: 3. This CDR3 comprises 14 residues. The CDR3 nucleotides are TGTGCCAGCAGTGACAGGGGGCAAACCTACGAGCAGTACTTC. It yields the protein CASSDRGQTYEQYF.

The chain joins TRBV6-5 to TRBJ2-1; 8 bases match TRBD1. The CDR3 runs to 15 residues. Germline values: CDR1 MNHEY, CDR2 SVGAGI. V trimming: 7 bases; J trimming: 4 bases; junction bases outside the gene matches: 9. CDR3 region: CASTAPGTGYNEQFF. The CDR3 nucleotides read TGTGCCAGCACCGCGCCTGGGACAGGTTACAATGAGCAGTTCTTC.

The genes are TRBV5-4 and TRBJ1-2; D might be TRBD1 (5 bases). Trimming left V 3 bases short and J 7 bases short, with 16 bases between. CDR1 and CDR2 (germline): SGHNT, YYREEE (reference sequence). The CDR3 has 14 amino acids. The CDR3 loop reads CASSWPGTAIGYTF. In DNA, the CDR3 is TGTGCCAGCAGCTGGCCCGGGACCGCGATTGGCTACACCTTC.

This chain joins TRBV6-5 and TRBJ2-5, with 9 nucleotides matching TRBD1. Germline trimming cut 6 bases from V and 5 bases from J; bases unmatched to any gene: 4. CDR3 length: 13 residues. Germline V gene data show CDR1 as MNHEY and CDR2 as SVGAGI. The CDR3, as DNA: TGTGCCAGCAGCCCGACAGGGGGGGAGACCCAGTACTTC. Residues: CASSPTGGETQYF.

V usage is TRBV7-9 and J usage is TRBJ1-2, with D unclear. Germline V gene lookup returns CDR1 SEHNR and CDR2 FQNEAQ (reference sequence). The germline V and J ends were trimmed by 2 bases and 2 bases, with 6 bases remaining between them. This CDR3 has 13 amino acids. CDR3 loop: CASSLWQNYGYTF. CDR3 nucleotides: TGTGCCAGCAGCTTATGGCAGAACTATGGCTACACCTTC.

This chain uses TRBV4-2 with TRBJ2-3, with TRBD2 identical over 10 bases. Unmatched junction bases numbered 15, after V lost 0 bases and J lost 6 bases. The CDR3 spans 19 residues. Germline CDR1 and CDR2: LGHNA and YNFKEQ. Here the CDR3 DNA reads TGTGCCAGCAGCCAAGATTCCCCTGAGGCTAGCGGGAGACCGGATACGCAGTATTTT. This sequence encodes CASSQDSPEASGRPDTQYF.

The gene calls are TRBV11-3 and TRBJ2-2, with no clear D. Per the germline V gene, CDR1 is SGHNT and CDR2 is YENEEA. Trimming removed 0 bases at V and 0 bases at J, with 11 bases between. This CDR3 contains 17 residues. CDR3 coding DNA: TGTGCCAGCAGCTTAGAACCGCTGAACCCGAACACCGGGGAGCTGTTTTTT. It translates to CASSLEPLNPNTGELFF.

This sequence joins TRBV5-6 and TRBJ1-5, with 7 positions matching TRBD1. V lost 1 base to trimming and J lost 7 bases; unmatched junction nucleotides: 5. CDR3 length equals 14 residues. Germline CDR1 and CDR2: SGHDT and YYEEEE. This chain's CDR3 is CASSLYRGGQPQHF. The CDR3, as DNA: TGTGCCAGCAGCTTGTACAGGGGTGGGCAGCCCCAGCATTTT.

This clone appeared a few times. CDR3 nucleotides: TGCGCCAGCAGCTTGAGTACCCAAACCCATAATGAAAAACTGTTTTTT. Residues: CASSLSTQTHNEKLFF. The chain uses TRBV5-1 and TRBJ1-4; no definite D call. The CDR3 consists of 16 residues. CDR1 and CDR2 (germline): SGHRS, YFSETQ. Trimming stripped 1 base from V and 4 bases from J, with 14 bases between. Filled out from reference TRBV5-1 and TRBJ1-4, the complete variable domain reads KAGVTQTPRYLIKTRGQQVTLSCSPISGHRSVSWYQQTPGQGLQFLFEYFSETQRNKGNFPGRFSGRQFSNSRSEMNVSTLELGDSALYLCASSLSTQTHNEKLFFGSGTQLSVL.

The chain has TRBV27 and TRBJ1-6; D ambiguous. V was shortened by 3 bases and J by 10 bases, with 16 bases between the two germline ends. Per germline, CDR1 MNHEY and CDR2 SMNVEV (reference sequence). CDR3 size: 15 residues. DNA for the CDR3: TGTGCCAGCAGTTTTGATTTAGGTCTTGGGTCACCCCTCCACTTT. It specifies CASSFDLGLGSPLHF.

The chain carries TRBV18 and TRBJ1-1; D ambiguous. V lost 0 bases and J 0 bases, leaving 11 bases between the germline ends. The CDR3 length is 16 residues. Germline V gene lookup returns CDR1 KGHSH and CDR2 LQKENI. CDR3 bases: TGTGCCAGCTCACCACCGGCGGGGTTGGTGAACACTGAAGCTTTCTTT. Its translation is CASSPPAGLVNTEAFF.

The chain has TRBV7-9 and TRBJ2-2; TRBD1 agrees at 10 bases. The CDR3 loop spans 14 amino acids. V dropped 6 bases and J dropped 4; count of bases not matched to a gene: 2. In germline, CDR1 is SEHNR, CDR2 FQNEAQ (reference sequence). CDR3 nucleotides: TGTGCCAGCAGACGACAGGGGGCCACCGGGGAGCTGTTTTTT. This sequence encodes CASRRQGATGELFF.

This clone came up once. V is TRBV19 and J is TRBJ2-5, with a possible D match to TRBD1 (5 bases). Trimming removed 5 bases from V and 4 bases from J, with 14 bases in between. CDR1 is LNHDA and CDR2 is SQIVND in the germline V gene (reference sequence). CDR3 size: 14 residues. Written as DNA, the CDR3 is TGTGCCAGTAGTCAAACAAGGGGCCTAGAGACCCAGTACTTC. Residues: CASSQTRGLETQYF.

This chain joins TRBV10-3 and TRBJ2-7, with D possibly matching TRBD1 (6 bases). Germline CDR1 reads ENHRY; CDR2 reads SYGVKD. CDR3 length: 14 amino acids. V shed 5 bases and J shed 5 bases, with 16 bases lying between them. As DNA, the CDR3 is TGTGCCATCAGTCTGGACAGCTCTAAGAACGAGCAGTACTTC. It encodes CAISLDSSKNEQYF.

CDR3 residues: CAWRAQTGPRPQETQYF. The CDR3 DNA reads as TGTGCCTGGAGAGCTCAGACCGGGCCCCGTCCTCAAGAGACCCAGTACTTC. The chain links TRBV30 to TRBJ2-5; D not certain. CDR1 and CDR2 from the germline V gene are GTSNPN and SVGIG (reference sequence). The V end was cut by 3 bases, the J end by 2 bases, with 22 bases between. CDR3 length equals 17 residues.

This chain uses TRBV19 with TRBJ1-2; unclear D gene. Germline lookup yields CDR1 LNHDA and CDR2 SQIVND (reference sequence). The ends were cut back, 0 bases at V and 4 bases at J, with 21 bases in the middle. The CDR3 extends over 18 amino acids. CDR3 amino acids: CASSIDTHRLAETYGYTF. In nucleotides, the CDR3 is TGTGCCAGTAGTATAGATACTCATCGGCTCGCAGAGACCTATGGCTACACCTTC.

The chain recombines TRBV10-3 with TRBJ2-1; no definite D call. Trimming stripped 3 bases from V and 5 bases from J, with 14 bases between. CDR3 length: 15 amino acids. Per germline, CDR1 ENHRY and CDR2 SYGVKD. CDR3: CAISELLDGNNEQFF. CDR3 DNA: TGTGCCATCAGTGAACTCTTAGATGGGAACAATGAGCAGTTCTTC.

CDR3 bases: TGTGCCAGTAGTACGGACCGATATAATGAAAAACTGTTTTTT. Translated, it gives CASSTDRYNEKLFF. This chain uses TRBV19 with TRBJ1-4; D ambiguous. V shed 4 bases and J shed 4 bases, with 10 bases lying between them. CDR1 LNHDA and CDR2 SQIVND come from the germline V gene (reference sequence). The CDR3 has 14 amino acids.

The V and J genes are TRBV7-2 and TRBJ1-1; TRBD1 aligns across 7 bases. CDR3 length: 16 residues. The germline V gene has CDR1 SGHTA and CDR2 FQGNSA. V shed 1 base and J 1 base; nucleotides not matched to a gene: 6. The CDR3 region is CASSLGHRGRNTEAFF. CDR3 nucleotides: TGTGCCAGCAGCTTAGGTCACAGGGGAAGGAACACTGAAGCTTTCTTT.

The gene calls are TRBV19 and TRBJ1-1; D call uncertain. V lost 9 bases to trimming and J lost 1 base, with 18 bases between them. Germline loops: CDR1 LNHDA, CDR2 SQIVND (reference sequence). The CDR3 length is 15 residues. The CDR3 loop is CARQNRKTENTEAFF. DNA of the CDR3: TGTGCCAGACAAAACCGGAAGACTGAGAACACTGAAGCTTTCTTT.

The DNA for the CDR3 is TGTGCCAGCAGTTTCGTTATGACTAGCGGATACAATGAGCAGTTCTTC. Residues: CASSFVMTSGYNEQFF. The chain has TRBV27 and TRBJ2-1; 9 nucleotides match TRBD2. There are 16 residues in the CDR3. Trimming at V came to 3 bases and at J to 4 bases, leaving 7 bases not matched to a gene. The germline V gene has CDR1 MNHEY and CDR2 SMNVEV (reference sequence).

As for this clone: This sample includes further DNA sequences coding for the same CDR3. The gene calls are TRBV18 and TRBJ2-5; D is unresolved. The germline V and J ends were trimmed by 3 bases and 3 bases, with 5 bases remaining between them. CDR1 and CDR2 (germline): KGHSH, LQKENI. The CDR3 has 12 amino acids. CDR3 sequence reads: CASSPRKETQYF. The CDR3, as DNA: TGTGCCAGCTCACCTAGAAAAGAGACCCAGTACTTC. The full variable domain, completed using reference TRBV18 and TRBJ2-5, is NAGVMQNPRHLVRRRGQEARLRCSPMKGHSHVYWYRQLPEEGLKFMVYLQKENIIDESGMPKERFSAEFPKEGPSILRIQQVVRGDSAAYFCASSPRKETQYFGPGTRLLVL.